This T cell receptor beta chain was obtained from a study of graft-versus-host responses after intestinal transplantation. The overall study: Recipients were given multivisceral, liver-intestinal, or isolated intestinal transplants. All of the recipients had induction that used anti-thymocyte globulin, then tacrolimus and steroids for approximately 3 years. Notes on the study in general: Recipient marrow contained GvH clones, some of which appeared first in ileum or blood. Early post-transplant HvG declines were associated with peak circulating GvH clone levels.

Libraries were prepared by immunoSEQ multiplex PCR; TCRdb keeps only in-frame clonotypes and omits some of them. This sample has around 7,000 clones, with 68% found just once. The graft tissue was processed, and this released both intraepithelial and lamina propria lymphocytes. As to this clone: Antigen: not known.

The CDR3 loop spans 16 amino acids. The germline gives CDR1 MNHEY, CDR2 SMNVEV (reference sequence). Trimming cost V 5 bases and J 9 bases; bases outside gene matches: 9. The rearrangement joins TRBV27 to TRBJ2-1; 14 bases agree with TRBD2. The TCR originated in a human patient who received an intestinal transplant, so some T cells may come from the graft donor. The material sequenced was ileum tissue, taken around 8 weeks after transplant. The CDR3 nucleotides read TGTGCCAGCAGTATTCGGGTGGGACTAGCGGGGGTTGAGCAGTTCTTC. Its protein is CASSIRVGLAGVEQFF.